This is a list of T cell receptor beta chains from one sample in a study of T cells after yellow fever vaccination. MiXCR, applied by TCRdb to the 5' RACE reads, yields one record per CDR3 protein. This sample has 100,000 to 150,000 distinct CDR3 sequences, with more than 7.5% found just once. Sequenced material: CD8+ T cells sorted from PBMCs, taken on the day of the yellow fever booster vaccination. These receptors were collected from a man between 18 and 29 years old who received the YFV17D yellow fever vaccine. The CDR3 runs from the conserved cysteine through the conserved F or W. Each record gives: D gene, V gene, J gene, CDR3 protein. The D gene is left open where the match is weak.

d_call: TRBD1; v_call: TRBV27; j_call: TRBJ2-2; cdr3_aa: CASSSQGAGELFF
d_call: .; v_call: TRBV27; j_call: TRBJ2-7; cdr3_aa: CASSPNAGPTVEQYF
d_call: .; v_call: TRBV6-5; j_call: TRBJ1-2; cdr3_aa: CASSYSSRRDRTDGYTF
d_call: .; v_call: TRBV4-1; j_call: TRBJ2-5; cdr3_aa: CASSQEIGFGTQYF
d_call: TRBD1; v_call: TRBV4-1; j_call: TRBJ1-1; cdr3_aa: CASSQEYAGGTETFF
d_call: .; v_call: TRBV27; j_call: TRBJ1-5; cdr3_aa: CASSLSAGPNQPQHF
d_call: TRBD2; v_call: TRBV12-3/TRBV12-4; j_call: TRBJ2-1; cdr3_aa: CASSFPSGVRAEQFF
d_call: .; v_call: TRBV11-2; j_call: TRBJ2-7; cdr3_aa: CASSFLSGREEQYF
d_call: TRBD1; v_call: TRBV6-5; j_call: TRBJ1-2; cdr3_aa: CASSYSMPGQGSGDGYTF
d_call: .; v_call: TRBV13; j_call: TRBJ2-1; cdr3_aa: CASRWGNEQFF
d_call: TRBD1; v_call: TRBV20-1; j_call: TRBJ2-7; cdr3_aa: CSATSTGSYIYEQYF
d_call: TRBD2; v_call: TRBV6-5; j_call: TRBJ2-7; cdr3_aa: CASTPGGNEQYF
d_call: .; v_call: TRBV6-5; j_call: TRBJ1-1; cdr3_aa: CASSYSFGNTEAFF
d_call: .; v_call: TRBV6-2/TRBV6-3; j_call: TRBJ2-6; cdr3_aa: CASSYSIGSSGANVLTF
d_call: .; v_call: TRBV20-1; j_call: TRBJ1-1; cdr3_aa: CSALPQGIEAFF
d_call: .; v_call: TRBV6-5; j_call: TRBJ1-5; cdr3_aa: CASSSTWADNQPQHF
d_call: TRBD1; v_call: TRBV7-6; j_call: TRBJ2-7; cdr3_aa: CASSPGTVEQYF
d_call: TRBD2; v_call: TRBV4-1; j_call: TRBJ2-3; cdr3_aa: CASRPRTSRSTDTQYF
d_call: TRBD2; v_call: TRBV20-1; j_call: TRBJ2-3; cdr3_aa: CSASGGTDTQYF
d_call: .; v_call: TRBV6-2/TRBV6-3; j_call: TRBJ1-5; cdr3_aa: CASSYFRGSGQPQHF
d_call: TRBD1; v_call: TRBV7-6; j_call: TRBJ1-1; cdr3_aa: CASSLSGGQENTEAFF
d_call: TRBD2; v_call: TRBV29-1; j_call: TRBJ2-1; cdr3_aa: CSVAPSGGGNEQFF
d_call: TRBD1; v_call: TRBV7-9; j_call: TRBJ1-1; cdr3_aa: CASSGDRLAFF